These 17 T cell receptor beta chains were sequenced from one sample in a study of CD8 T cells in Susac syndrome. An amount of RNA that ranged from roughly 0.5 to 1 ug was reverse transcribed with random hexamers. TCRdb called the immunoSEQ multiplex PCR reads again in MiXCR, with one record for every CDR3 protein. The table includes about 150,000 distinct CDR3 sequences, 90% to 95% detected once. Sequenced material: CD8+ T cells from PBMCs. Receptors originate from a human donor with multiple sclerosis.

The J gene is TRBJ2-2, the V gene TRBV2; D remains ambiguous. V was clipped by 5 bases and J by 0 bases, with 4 bases between them. The CDR3 totals 13 residues. The germline CDR1 and CDR2 sequences are SNHLY and FYNNEI. The CDR3: CASSRPNTGELFF. The CDR3 region has the DNA TGTGCCAGCAGTAGGCCGAACACCGGGGAGCTGTTTTTT.

This chain uses TRBV12-3 or TRBV12-4 with TRBJ2-5; 12 bases match TRBD1. Trimming cost V 4 bases and J 10 bases; bases outside gene matches: 7. This CDR3 has 14 residues. Written as DNA, the CDR3 is TGTGCCAGCAGTTGGGGACAGGGGGCGATAGACCAGTACTTC. Protein: CASSWGQGAIDQYF.

This clonotype occurred a few times. The chain is built from TRBV2 and TRBJ1-1; 11 nucleotides agree with TRBD1. In germline, CDR1 is SNHLY, CDR2 FYNNEI. This CDR3 spans 15 amino acids. The trim removed 6 bases at V and 7 bases at J, leaving 10 bases unmatched. The CDR3 protein is CASRPGQGAFNEAFF. The CDR3 bases are TGTGCCAGCAGACCTGGACAGGGGGCATTCAATGAAGCTTTCTTT.

The V gene is TRBV5-1, the J gene TRBJ2-5, with D perhaps TRBD1 (6 bases). CDR1 SGHRS and CDR2 YFSETQ come from the germline V gene. The length of the CDR3 is 14 residues. Trimming left V 5 bases short and J 1 base short, with 12 bases between. The CDR3 nucleotides read TGCGCCAGCAGGCTCTCGACAGGCCAAGAGACCCAGTACTTC. It translates to CASRLSTGQETQYF.

The chain recombines TRBV3-1 with TRBJ2-5; D possibly corresponds to TRBD1 (6 bases). Trimming pared 4 bases from V and 2 bases from J, leaving 14 bases between. This CDR3 region has 15 residues. Germline CDR1 is LGHDT and CDR2 is YNNKEL (reference sequence). The CDR3 DNA reads as TGTGCCAGCAGCCCCTGGGACACGTCACAAGAGACCCAGTACTTC. Protein: CASSPWDTSQETQYF.

The chain has TRBV12-3 or TRBV12-4 and TRBJ2-1; tentatively, D is TRBD1 (6 bases). This CDR3 contains 12 residues. V lost 3 bases, J lost 9 bases, and 9 bases lay in between. CDR3 bases: TGTGCCAGCAGTTTGGGGGCGGGTGAGCAGTTCTTC. Its protein is CASSLGAGEQFF.

This clonotype occurred once. The chain couples TRBV25-1 to TRBJ1-1; the D is unclear. V shed 2 bases and J shed 8 bases, with 18 bases lying between them. Germline-derived CDR1 and CDR2 are MGHDK and SYGVNS. This CDR3 spans 15 amino acids. CDR3 sequence: CASSETEGLSAEAFF. DNA for the CDR3: TGTGCCAGCAGTGAAACGGAGGGTCTTTCTGCGGAAGCTTTCTTT. Using reference TRBV25-1 and TRBJ1-1 for the parts outside the CDR3, the full variable domain is EADIYQTPRYLVIGTGKKITLECSQTMGHDKMYWYQQDPGMELHLIHYSYGVNSTEKGDLSSESTVSRIRTEHFPLTLESARPSHTSQYLCASSETEGLSAEAFFGQGTRLTVV.

The chain recombines TRBV29-1 with TRBJ2-7, with D tentatively TRBD2 (6 bases). The CDR3 is 13 residues long. Germline CDR1 and CDR2: SQVTM and ANQGSEA. V lost 7 bases and J lost 0, with 13 bases in between. The CDR3 loop reads CSAPGGSSYEQYF. DNA for the CDR3: TGCAGCGCCCCCGGGGGAAGCTCCTACGAGCAGTACTTC.

This clonotype was detected only once. V usage is TRBV28 and J usage is TRBJ2-7, with D uncertain. This CDR3 contains 13 residues. Germline CDR1 reads MDHEN; CDR2 reads SYDVKM. V dropped 3 bases and J dropped 4 bases, with 10 bases sitting between them. The CDR3 region is CASSLPERYEQYF. Here the CDR3 DNA reads TGTGCCAGCAGTTTGCCAGAAAGGTACGAGCAGTACTTC.

V and J are TRBV10-3 and TRBJ2-3, with D perhaps TRBD2 (6 bases). V lost 6 bases to trimming and J lost 0 bases, with 16 bases between them. The germline V gene has CDR1 ENHRY and CDR2 SYGVKD. The CDR3 consists of 16 residues. The CDR3 sequence: CAISFEVAASTDTQYF. CDR3 in DNA: TGTGCCATCAGCTTCGAGGTAGCGGCTAGCACAGATACGCAGTATTTT.

The chain recombines TRBV27 with TRBJ1-5, with D perhaps matching TRBD1 (6 bases). The length of the CDR3 is 14 residues. CDR1 and CDR2 from the germline V gene are MNHEY and SMNVEV (reference sequence). The V gene lost 4 bases and the J gene lost 6 bases, with 13 bases spanning the gap. CDR3 nucleotide sequence: TGTGCCAGCAGTTCCACAGGGTATAGTCAGCCCCAGCATTTT. Translation gives CASSSTGYSQPQHF.

The V and J genes are TRBV2 and TRBJ2-4; 8 bases are a match to TRBD1. This CDR3 is 14 amino acids long. J was trimmed by 8 bases and V by 6 bases; bases with no gene match: 9. CDR1 is SNHLY, CDR2 FYNNEI, per germline. The CDR3 loop is CASRTGDEWHIQYF. The CDR3 region has the DNA TGTGCCAGCAGGACAGGGGATGAGTGGCACATTCAGTACTTC.

The gene calls are TRBV5-4 and TRBJ1-1, with D uncertain. Germline V gene lookup returns CDR1 SGHNT and CDR2 YYREEE (reference sequence). The CDR3 extends over 11 amino acids. The ends were cut back, 0 bases at V and 8 bases at J, with 5 bases in the middle. The CDR3 region has the DNA TGTGCCAGCAGCTTGGGGATGGAAGCTTTCTTT. Protein product: CASSLGMEAFF.

V is TRBV5-1 and J is TRBJ2-2; no firm D call. V was pared by 0 bases and J by 6 bases, with 3 bases between. The germline CDR1 and CDR2 sequences are SGHRS and YFSETQ. The CDR3 runs 12 residues. In nucleotides, the CDR3 is TGCGCCAGCAGCTTGGCCCCCGGGGAGCTGTTTTTT. Its translation: CASSLAPGELFF. Drawing the rest from reference TRBV5-1 and TRBJ2-2, the complete variable domain is KAGVTQTPRYLIKTRGQQVTLSCSPISGHRSVSWYQQTPGQGLQFLFEYFSETQRNKGNFPGRFSGRQFSNSRSEMNVSTLELGDSALYLCASSLAPGELFFGEGSRLTVL.

The chain couples TRBV20-1 to TRBJ2-7; D is possibly TRBD1 (6 bases). The germline gives CDR1 DFQATT, CDR2 SNEGSKA (reference sequence). Trimming removed 4 bases from V and 2 bases from J, with 18 bases in between. The CDR3 is 15 residues long. In nucleotides, the CDR3 is TGCAGTGCTAAAAAACAGGGCGGCGATACCTACGAGCAGTACTTC. Translation: CSAKKQGGDTYEQYF.

This chain links TRBV4-1 with TRBJ2-1, with 12 bases that match TRBD1. The CDR3 is 17 amino acids. CDR1 and CDR2 (germline): MGHRA, YSYEKL. Trimming took 0 bases from V and 8 from J; bases not matched to a gene: 8. The CDR3 nucleotides are TGCGCCAGCAGCCAAGAGGGACAGGGGGCATGGATCGATGAGCAGTTCTTC. Translated: CASSQEGQGAWIDEQFF.

The count of this clonotype is one. This rearrangement joins TRBV29-1 to TRBJ1-1; TRBD1 agrees at 8 bases. CDR1 is SQVTM, CDR2 ANQGSEA, per germline. The CDR3 has 13 amino acids. J lost 3 bases, V lost 6 bases, and 6 bases had no gene match. The CDR3 sequence is CSVAGGQDTEAFF. The CDR3 DNA reads as TGCAGCGTCGCAGGGGGCCAGGACACTGAAGCTTTCTTT.